The 12 T cell receptor beta chains reported below all come from one sample, sequenced in a study of T cell changes during pregnancy in multiple sclerosis. Profiling relied on immunoSEQ multiplex PCR, and the TCRdb table lists in-frame clones only, not all of them. The table shows about 92,000 clones, with 80% to 95% occurring only once. Sequences were derived from peripheral blood, sampled in the first trimester of pregnancy. The origin of the receptors is a female donor with multiple sclerosis, enrolled in a pregnancy study.

The chain recombines TRBV7-2 with TRBJ2-3, with D possibly TRBD1 on 6 matching bases. V was clipped by 5 bases and J by 5 bases, with 20 bases between them. This CDR3 contains 16 residues. The germline gives CDR1 SGHTA, CDR2 FQGNSA. CDR3 coding DNA: TGTGCCAGCAGCCCGCGCCCACAGGGCATTGAAGATACGCAGTATTTT. Translated, it gives CASSPRPQGIEDTQYF.

The chain carries TRBV5-6 and TRBJ2-5; 9 nucleotides align to TRBD1. The assigned J gene may be wrong: the sequence end matches TRBJ2-7 better. The CDR3 has 16 amino acids. Germline CDR1 SGHDT, CDR2 YYEEEE. The CDR3 DNA is TGTGCCAGCAGCTTGGAACAGGGGGCCGCTTCCTACGAGCAGTACTTC. Protein sequence: CASSLEQGAASYEQYF.

The chain carries TRBV18 and TRBJ2-6, with 7 bases fitting TRBD1. The V and J ends lost 4 bases and 4 bases, in that order; junction bases with no gene match: 7. Germline V lookup: CDR1 KGHSH, CDR2 LQKENI. The CDR3 contains 16 residues. CDR3 region: CASSLRTGSGANVLTF. The CDR3 region has the DNA TGTGCCAGCTCACTCCGGACAGGATCAGGGGCCAACGTCCTGACTTTC.

The J gene is TRBJ1-1, the V gene TRBV19; 9 bases match TRBD1. In germline, CDR1 is LNHDA, CDR2 SQIVND (reference sequence). The CDR3 is made up of 15 amino acids. V lost 9 bases to trimming and J lost 7 bases; unmatched junction nucleotides: 15. CDR3 protein: CASRAQGASGVEAFF. CDR3 DNA: TGTGCCAGCAGAGCACAGGGGGCCTCGGGCGTTGAAGCTTTCTTT.

The chain recombines TRBV30 with TRBJ1-1; 12 bases line up with TRBD1. Per germline, CDR1 GTSNPN and CDR2 SVGIG (reference sequence). V trimming: 2 bases; J trimming: 6 bases; junction bases outside the gene matches: 7. The CDR3 covers 15 residues. CDR3 coding DNA: TGTGCCTGGAGTAGCCTCCGGGACAGGGGGCCTGAAGCTTTCTTT. Translating it yields CAWSSLRDRGPEAFF. The entire variable domain, with the rest obtained from reference TRBV30 and TRBJ1-1, is as follows: SQTIHQWPATLVQPVGSPLSLECTVEGTSNPNLYWYRQAAGRGLQLLFYSVGIGQISSEVPQNLSASRPQDRQFILSSKKLLLSDSGFYLCAWSSLRDRGPEAFFGQGTRLTVV.

In DNA form, the CDR3 reads TGCGCCAGCAACCCCTTTCGGGTGTCAGAGACCCAGTACTTC. Translated: CASNPFRVSETQYF. The chain has TRBV5-1 and TRBJ2-5; D unclear. The germline V gene has CDR1 SGHRS and CDR2 YFSETQ. The ends were cut back, 6 bases at V and 4 bases at J, with 16 bases in the middle. CDR3 length: 14 residues.

The V and J genes are TRBV29-1 and TRBJ1-2, with D possibly matching TRBD1 (5 bases). The CDR3 covers 11 residues. The ends were cut back, 4 bases at V and 7 bases at J, with 10 bases in the middle. Germline loops: CDR1 SQVTM, CDR2 ANQGSEA. The CDR3 DNA follows: TGCAGCGTTGCTGGGGGAGGTGGCTACACCTTC. Protein: CSVAGGGGYTF.

The rearrangement links TRBV6-6 to TRBJ1-1; D is uncertain. The V end was cut by 7 bases, the J end by 0 bases, with 9 bases between. The CDR3 loop spans 13 amino acids. Germline values: CDR1 MNHNY, CDR2 SVGAGI (reference sequence). The CDR3 loop reads CASTGGLNTEAFF. The CDR3 DNA sequence: TGTGCCAGCACCGGAGGGTTGAACACTGAAGCTTTCTTT.

The chain links TRBV5-5 to TRBJ1-1; D might be TRBD1 (6 bases). Trimming removed 4 bases at V and 3 bases at J, with 19 bases between. The CDR3 is 16 residues long. Per germline, CDR1 SGHKS and CDR2 YYEKEE (reference sequence). The CDR3 sequence: CASSQFGGARDTEAFF. The DNA for the CDR3 is TGTGCCAGCAGCCAGTTCGGGGGGGCGCGAGACACTGAAGCTTTCTTT.

The chain combines TRBV19 with TRBJ2-7; maybe TRBD1 (6 bases). The CDR3 covers 18 residues. Trimming took 4 bases from V and 0 from J, leaving 22 bases between them. CDR1 LNHDA and CDR2 SQIVND come from the germline V gene (reference sequence). The CDR3, as DNA: TGTGCCAGTAGTACTCGGGACAAAGAGAGAACCTCCTCCTACGAGCAGTACTTC. Translation: CASSTRDKERTSSYEQYF.

The genes are TRBV30 and TRBJ1-2, with D perhaps matching TRBD1 (6 bases). The V end was cut by 5 bases, the J end by 4 bases, with 17 bases between. The germline V gene encodes CDR1 GTSNPN and CDR2 SVGIG (reference sequence). This CDR3 region has 14 residues. The CDR3 is CAWLGGGMSYGYTF. Written as DNA, the CDR3 is TGTGCCTGGCTGGGAGGGGGAATGAGCTATGGCTACACCTTC.

The rearrangement joins TRBV9 to TRBJ1-4, with D unresolved. V was cut by 8 bases and J by 5 bases, with 16 bases left in between. CDR1 and CDR2 (germline): SGDLS, YYNGEE. This CDR3 has 14 amino acids. The CDR3 protein is CASQRDGGNEKLFF. The CDR3 nucleotides read TGTGCCAGTCAAAGAGACGGCGGAAATGAAAAACTGTTTTTT.